The clone carrying this T cell receptor (beta chain) was recorded once. Its target is unknown. Germline lookup yields CDR1 SGHVS and CDR2 FNYEAQ. The V end lost 1 base, the J end lost 2 bases, and 13 bases lay between the germline ends. The CDR3 is made up of 16 amino acids. This entry is derived from a study of T cell responses to AZD1222 COVID-19 vaccine. Study-level points and caveats: Clonal diversity may have been underestimated in mostly white British donors. Close to half of spike-specific TCRs reportedly recognize unmutated variant regions.

The repertoire was sequenced with immunoSEQ multiplex PCR; TCRdb's copy has only in-frame clones and lacks some. The repertoire holds some 120,000 clones, over 75% seen once, with about 17% in the top ten. The TCR sequence derives from an adult in good health. Sequenced material: peripheral blood, taken on day 0 of MenACWY control vaccination. The chain joins TRBV7-6 to TRBJ2-3; the D gene is possibly TRBD2 (6 bases). The CDR3 protein is CASSLGVGGITDTQYF. CDR3 sequence (DNA): TGTGCCAGCAGCTTAGGGGTGGGAGGAATCACAGATACGCAGTATTTT.